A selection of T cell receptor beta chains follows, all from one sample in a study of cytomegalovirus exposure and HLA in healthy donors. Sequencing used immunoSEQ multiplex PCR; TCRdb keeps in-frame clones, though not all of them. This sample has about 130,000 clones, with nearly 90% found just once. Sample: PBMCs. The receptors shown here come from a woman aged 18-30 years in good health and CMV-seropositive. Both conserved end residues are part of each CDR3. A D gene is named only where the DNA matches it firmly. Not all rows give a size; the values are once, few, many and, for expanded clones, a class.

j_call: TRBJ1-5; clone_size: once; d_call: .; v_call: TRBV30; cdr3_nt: TGTGCCTGGAGTGAGGGAAGCGGGGGGAACCAGCCCCAGCATTTT; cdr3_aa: CAWSEGSGGNQPQHF
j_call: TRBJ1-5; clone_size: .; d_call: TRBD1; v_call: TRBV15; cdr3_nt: TGTGCCACCAGCCGACAGGGGTCCTTCAATCAGCCCCAGCATTTT; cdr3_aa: CATSRQGSFNQPQHF
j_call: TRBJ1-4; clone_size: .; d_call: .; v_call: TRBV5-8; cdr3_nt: TGTGCCAGCAGCTTAAGCCTTCAGGGGAAGGGTGAAAAACTGTTTTTT; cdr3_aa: CASSLSLQGKGEKLFF
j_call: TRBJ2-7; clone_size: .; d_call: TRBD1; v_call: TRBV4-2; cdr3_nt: TGTGCCAGCAGCGCCCCGGGACAGGGATACGACGAGCAGTACTTC; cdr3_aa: CASSAPGQGYDEQYF
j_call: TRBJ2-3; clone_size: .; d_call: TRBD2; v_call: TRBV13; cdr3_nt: TGTGCCAGCAGCTTAGTGCGGGGGGCAGATACGCAGTATTTT; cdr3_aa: CASSLVRGADTQYF
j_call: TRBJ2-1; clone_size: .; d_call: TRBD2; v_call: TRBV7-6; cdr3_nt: TGTGCCAGCAGCTCCCCAGTAGCGGGGGGGTCTTATGAGCAGTTCTTC; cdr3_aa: CASSSPVAGGSYEQFF
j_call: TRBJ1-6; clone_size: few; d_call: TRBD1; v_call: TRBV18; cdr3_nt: TGTGCCAGCTCACCGGGACAGGATAATTCACCCCTCCACTTT; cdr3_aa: CASSPGQDNSPLHF
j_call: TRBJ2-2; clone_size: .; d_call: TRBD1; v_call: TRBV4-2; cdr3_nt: TGTGCCAGCAGCCAAGATGAAGGGGGCAGCGGGGAGCTGTTTTTT; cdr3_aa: CASSQDEGGSGELFF
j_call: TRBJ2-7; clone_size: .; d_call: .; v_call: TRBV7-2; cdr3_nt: TGTGCCAGCAGCTTAGTTAGGGACATTCCCTACGAGCAGTACTTC; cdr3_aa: CASSLVRDIPYEQYF
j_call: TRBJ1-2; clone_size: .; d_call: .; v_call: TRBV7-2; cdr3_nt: TGTGCCAGCAGCTTAGGTAAAGGGGACTATGGCTACACCTTC; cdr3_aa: CASSLGKGDYGYTF
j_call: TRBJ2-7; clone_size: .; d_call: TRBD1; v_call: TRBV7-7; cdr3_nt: TGTGCCAGCAGCCCCGGACAGGGTGCCGCTTACGAGCAGTACTTC; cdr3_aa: CASSPGQGAAYEQYF
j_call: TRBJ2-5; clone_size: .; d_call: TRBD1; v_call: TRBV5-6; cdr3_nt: TGTGCCAGCAGCCTGGACAGGCAAGAGACCCAGTACTTC; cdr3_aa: CASSLDRQETQYF
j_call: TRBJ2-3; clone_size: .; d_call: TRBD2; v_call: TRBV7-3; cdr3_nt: TGTGCCAGCAGCTTAGTAGGGACTAGAGGCCCAGATACGCAGTATTTT; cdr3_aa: CASSLVGTRGPDTQYF
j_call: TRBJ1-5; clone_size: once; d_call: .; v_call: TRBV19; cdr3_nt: TGTGCCAGTAGTATGGGGGCGAGCAATCAGCCCCAGCATTTT; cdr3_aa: CASSMGASNQPQHF
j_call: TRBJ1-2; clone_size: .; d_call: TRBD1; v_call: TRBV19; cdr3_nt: TGTGCCAGTAGTACAAAGAGGGACAGGACGGATGGCTACACCTTC; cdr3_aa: CASSTKRDRTDGYTF
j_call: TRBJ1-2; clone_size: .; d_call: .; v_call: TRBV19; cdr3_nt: TGTGCCAGCTGGGGAGGGAATGGCTACACCTTC; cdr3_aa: CASWGGNGYTF
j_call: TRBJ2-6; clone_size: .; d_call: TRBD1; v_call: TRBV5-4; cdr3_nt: TGTGCCAGCAGCCCTACAGGGGCTGGGGCCAACGTCCTGACTTTC; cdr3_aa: CASSPTGAGANVLTF
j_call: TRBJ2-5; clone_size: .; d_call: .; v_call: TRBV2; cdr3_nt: TGTGCCAGCAGATGGGCAGGATCCTTCCAAGAGACCCAGTACTTC; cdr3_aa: CASRWAGSFQETQYF
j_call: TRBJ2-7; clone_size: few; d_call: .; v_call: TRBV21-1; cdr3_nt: TGTGCCAGCGGTCTCCGGGACAGGGGGCAGTCGGACGATCCCAAGCTCGAGCAGTACTTC; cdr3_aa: CASGLRDRGQSDDPKLEQYF
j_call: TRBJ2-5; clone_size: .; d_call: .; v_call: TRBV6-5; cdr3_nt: TGTGCCAGCAGTTACAATCGGGGGGCCGGGGAGACCCAGTACTTC; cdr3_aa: CASSYNRGAGETQYF
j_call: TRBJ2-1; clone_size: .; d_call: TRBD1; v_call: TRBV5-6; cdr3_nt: TGTGCCAGCAGCTGGGGGACAGGGGGCCGCTACAATGAGCAGTTCTTC; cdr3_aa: CASSWGTGGRYNEQFF
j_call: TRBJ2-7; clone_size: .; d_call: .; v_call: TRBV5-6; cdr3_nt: TGTGCCAGCAGAAATGACAGGTACGCGCGCGAGCAGTACTTC; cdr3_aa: CASRNDRYAREQYF
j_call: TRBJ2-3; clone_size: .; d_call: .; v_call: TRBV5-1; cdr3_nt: TGCGCCAGCAGCTTGGCCACGGGACCCGGGCGGGGGCCCACAGATACGCAGTATTTT; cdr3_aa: CASSLATGPGRGPTDTQYF
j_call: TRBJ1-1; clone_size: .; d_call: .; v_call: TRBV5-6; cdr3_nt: TGTGCCAGCAGCTTGGGGGGCGAAGCTTTCTTT; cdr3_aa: CASSLGGEAFF
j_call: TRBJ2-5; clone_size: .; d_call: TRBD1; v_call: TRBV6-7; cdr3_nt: TGTGCCAGCAGTTCACAGGGGAAACAAGAGACCCAGTACTTC; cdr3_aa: CASSSQGKQETQYF
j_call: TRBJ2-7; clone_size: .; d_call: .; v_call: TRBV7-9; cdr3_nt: TGTGCCAGCAGCTTAAAGGGGGACAAGCAGTACTTC; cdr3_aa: CASSLKGDKQYF
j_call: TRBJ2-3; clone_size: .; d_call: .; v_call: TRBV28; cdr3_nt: TGTGCCAGTAATGGGTTTCTGGCTAGTACGCAGTATTTT; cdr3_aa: CASNGFLASTQYF
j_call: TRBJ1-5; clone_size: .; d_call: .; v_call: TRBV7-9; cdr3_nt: TGTGCCAGCAGCTCCCCTTCTAGGGGGCAGCCCCAGCATTTT; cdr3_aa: CASSSPSRGQPQHF
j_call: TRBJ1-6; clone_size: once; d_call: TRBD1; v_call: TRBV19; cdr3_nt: TGTGCCAGTAGTACCGACAGGGAAATCGCACCCCTCCACTTT; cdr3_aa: CASSTDREIAPLHF
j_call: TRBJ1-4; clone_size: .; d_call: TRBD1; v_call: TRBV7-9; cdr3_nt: TGTGCCAGCAGCTTAGACGGGACAGCAACAACTAATGAAAAACTGTTTTTT; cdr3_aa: CASSLDGTATTNEKLFF
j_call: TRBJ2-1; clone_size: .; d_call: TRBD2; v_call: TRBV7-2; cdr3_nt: TGTGCCAGCAGAATAGCGGGGGGGCAGGTGGCCAATGAGCAGTTCTTC; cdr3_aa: CASRIAGGQVANEQFF
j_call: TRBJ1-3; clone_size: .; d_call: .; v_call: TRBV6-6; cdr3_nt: TGTGCCATCCGCACAACAAACACCATATATTTT; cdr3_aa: CAIRTTNTIYF
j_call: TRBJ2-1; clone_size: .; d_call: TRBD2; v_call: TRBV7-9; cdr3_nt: TGTGCCAGCAGCTCCTATGGGGTAGCGGGGGTCTACAATGAGCAGTTCTTC; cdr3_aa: CASSSYGVAGVYNEQFF
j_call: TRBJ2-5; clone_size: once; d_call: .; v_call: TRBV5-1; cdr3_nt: TGCGCCAGCAGCGGGCCGTCGGGGGAGACCCAGTACTTC; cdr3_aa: CASSGPSGETQYF
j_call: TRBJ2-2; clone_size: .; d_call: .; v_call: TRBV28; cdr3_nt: TGTGCCAGCAGTTCGGGACTTAACACCGGGGAGCTGTTTTTT; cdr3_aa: CASSSGLNTGELFF
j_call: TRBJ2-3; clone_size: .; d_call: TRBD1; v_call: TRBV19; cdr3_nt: TGTGCCAGTAGTTCGGGACAGGGAGGCACAGATACGCAGTATTTT; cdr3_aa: CASSSGQGGTDTQYF
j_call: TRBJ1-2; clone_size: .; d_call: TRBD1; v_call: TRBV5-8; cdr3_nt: TGTGCCAGCAGCTTGTGGGACAGCCCGAACTATGGCTACACCTTC; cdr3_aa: CASSLWDSPNYGYTF
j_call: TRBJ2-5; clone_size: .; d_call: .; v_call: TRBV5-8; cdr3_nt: TGTGCCAGCAGCCCCCCGGGAGAGACCCAGTACTTC; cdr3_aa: CASSPPGETQYF
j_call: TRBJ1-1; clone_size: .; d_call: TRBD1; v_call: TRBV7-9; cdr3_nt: TGTGCCAGCAGCAATAGGGGGCGGGCTATGAACACTGAAGCTTTCTTT; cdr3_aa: CASSNRGRAMNTEAFF
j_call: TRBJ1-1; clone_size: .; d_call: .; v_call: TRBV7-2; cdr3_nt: TGTGCCAGCAGCGCCACTATGAACACTGAAGCTTTCTTT; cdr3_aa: CASSATMNTEAFF
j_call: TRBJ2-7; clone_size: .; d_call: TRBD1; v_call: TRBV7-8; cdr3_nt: TGTGCCAGCAGCCACGGGACAGGGGTGTACGAGCAGTACTTC; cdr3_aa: CASSHGTGVYEQYF
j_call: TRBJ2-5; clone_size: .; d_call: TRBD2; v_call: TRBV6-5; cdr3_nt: TGTGCCAGCAGCCCCCCGGGGGGTAGTGAGACCCAGTACTTC; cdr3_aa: CASSPPGGSETQYF
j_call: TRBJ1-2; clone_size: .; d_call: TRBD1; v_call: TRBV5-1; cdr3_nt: TGCGCCAGCAGCTTTGGGACAGGGGCCGGGAACTATGGCTACACCTTC; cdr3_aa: CASSFGTGAGNYGYTF
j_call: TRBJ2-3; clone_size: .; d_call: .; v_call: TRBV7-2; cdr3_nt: TGTGCCAGCAGCTTAATGGGCAGGGAAACAGATACGCAGTATTTT; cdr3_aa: CASSLMGRETDTQYF